This T cell receptor beta chain stems from a study of patients and donors after allogeneic stem cell transplantation. TCRdb re-derived calls from the RT-PCR reads in MiXCR, one entry per CDR3 protein. This sample has under 30,000 distinct CDR3 sequences, with approximately 8.8% found just once. V lost 5 bases and J lost 4; bases outside the gene matches: 10. This CDR3 spans 17 amino acids. Germline V gene data show CDR1 as MNHEY and CDR2 as SMNVEV (reference sequence). The sequenced sample consisted of blood, either unsorted or a sorted T cell fraction (not recorded which). This chain joins TRBV27 and TRBJ1-6, with 8 bases matching TRBD1. This sequence originates from a human donor who was either an allogeneic HSCT recipient or a stem cell or donor lymphocyte infusion donor (not recorded which). It is not recorded whose cells these are; they may come from a transplant donor. DNA for the CDR3: TGTGCCAGCAGTCCAGGGACAGGCGAACCTTATAATTCACCCCTCCACTTT. Its protein product is CASSPGTGEPYNSPLHF.